This TCR beta chain was profiled in a study of blood T cell repertoires in COVID-19. V was cut by 3 bases and J by 1 base, with 11 bases left in between. From germline, CDR1 is MNHEY and CDR2 SMNVEV (reference sequence). The CDR3 covers 15 residues. As handled by the study authors: It was from reference gene primer amplification that nucleated cell counts were estimated. Clones were read by immunoSEQ multiplex PCR, and TCRdb kept only the in-frame ones, dropping some. That table furnishes V, J and clone size, whereas the DNA furnished D and trimming. The sample has about 140,000 clones, about nine tenths seen once.

The chain couples TRBV27 to TRBJ2-3; TRBD2 is a possible D gene (6 bases). The sequence derives from a woman older than 75 with acute or convalescent COVID-19. Sequenced sample: peripheral blood. As DNA, the CDR3 is TGTGCCAGCAGTTTTTGGTGGGGGGGCACAGATACGCAGTATTTT. It specifies CASSFWWGGTDTQYF.